Sequencing of this T cell receptor (beta chain) was carried out in a study of blood T cell repertoires in COVID-19 (dated by TCRdb to about 2020). About the investigation overall: Samples from collaborators originated in the United States, Italy and Spain and spanned both the acute and convalescent phases of COVID-19. The material from the prospective study consisted of cDNA or gDNA derived from T cells, B-cell-depleted T cells, or PBMCs. The dataset comprised deeply sampled blood TCRbeta repertoires from subjects exposed to, actively infected with, or recovered from COVID-19. The repertoires were released in a freely available public database meant as a resource for research on the immune response to SARS-CoV-2. Samples were obtained from the ongoing ImmuneRACE study (first 160 participants) and from 1,254 subjects provided by 6 global collaborators. The sample metadata nearly always contained a de-identified subject ID, COVID-19 status, age in years and sex. Where available, HLA class I and class II types were taken from metadata supplied by the sample provider and were not determined by assay-based typing. The full study reports these points: The amount of clinical and demographic metadata varied by source and participant and was provided uncurated.

In the prospective study, participants were about 18 to 95 years old, resided in around 25 geographic areas of the United States, and were enrolled through a virtual design. In the prospective study, participants were assigned to cohorts based on the clinical history participants reported in a screening survey and a study questionnaire. Exposed participants had been in contact, within 2 weeks of entering the study, with a person who had a PCR-confirmed or clinician-diagnosed case of COVID-19. Mobile phlebotomists in the prospective study collected whole blood, serum and a nasopharyngeal or oropharyngeal swab from every participant. Additional blood draws and questionnaires over an approximately two-month period could optionally be provided by prospective study participants. Before DNA extraction, prospective study blood samples were shipped either frozen or at room temperature. V is pared back by 4 bases and J by 0 bases, with 10 bases lying between the germline termini. Inclusive of the bounding cysteine and phenylalanine, the CDR3 is 13 residues long. The read is trimmed to its CDR3 DNA, 39 bases read in frame from base 1. Looking up the germline V gene yields CDR1 SQVTM and CDR2 ANQGSEA.

TCRbeta CDR3 regions were amplified from genomic DNA by means of the immunoSEQ Assay, a bias-controlled multiplex PCR. On the study's bioinformatics: Within the assay, amplification of reference gene primers was used to estimate how many nucleated cells each sample contained. To quantify the absolute abundance of each unique TCRbeta CDR3 rearrangement, sequence reads were collapsed and filtered. Productive Simpson clonality was computed per sample as the square root of Simpson's diversity index over productive rearrangements. TCRdb mirrors the immuneACCESS table, restricted to in-frame sequences. Some clones are absent from its copies; in checked studies, under half trace to an unresolved V gene, and the reason for the others is unknown. That table furnishes V, J and clone size, whereas the DNA furnished D and trimming. A total of fewer than 250,000 clones appear in this sample, 80% to 90% of them only once. In total, the top ten clones hold about 4.6% of the sample.

Notes on this clone: Its antigen has not been determined. It has no much larger one-base neighbor in the sample; base qualities were not kept.

This clonotype was obtained from a woman aged 50 to 60 who had been exposed to COVID-19. The sample comprised PBMCs or T cells enriched from blood (not recorded which). The receptor chain draws on TRBV29-1 and TRBJ2-7, with the D gene uncertain. The DNA sequence is given as TGCAGCGTTGTCCGAGCCCTCTCCTACGAGCAGTACTTC. Translated, it reads CSVVRALSYEQYF.